This T cell receptor (beta chain) appears in the sequencing data of a study of T cell responses to AZD1222 COVID-19 vaccine. As concerns this clone: Its antigen is currently unknown.

From germline, CDR1 is LGHNA and CDR2 YSLEER. CDR3 length: 18 residues. Germline trimming cut 0 bases from V and 2 bases from J; bases unmatched to any gene: 9. Sequenced by immunoSEQ multiplex PCR; TCRdb stores in-frame clones only, minus some. This sample has some 87,000 clones, with around 87% found just once. Study-wide results and limits: Seropositive AZD1222 recipients at baseline numbered only 6 or 7. Vaccine-associated CD4 TCRs ranged over spike, dominating at 160-218 and 743-854. The study reported that nearly half of spike-specific TCRs target unmutated variant regions.

The chain is built from TRBV4-3 and TRBJ2-1, with TRBD2 matching over 8 bases. The sequence was obtained from an adult in good health. The source was peripheral blood, collected on day 0 of AZD1222 vaccination. The CDR3, as DNA: TGCGCCAGCAGCCAAGATAGGTCTAGCGGGTCTACCTACAATGAGCAGTTCTTC. Protein sequence: CASSQDRSSGSTYNEQFF.